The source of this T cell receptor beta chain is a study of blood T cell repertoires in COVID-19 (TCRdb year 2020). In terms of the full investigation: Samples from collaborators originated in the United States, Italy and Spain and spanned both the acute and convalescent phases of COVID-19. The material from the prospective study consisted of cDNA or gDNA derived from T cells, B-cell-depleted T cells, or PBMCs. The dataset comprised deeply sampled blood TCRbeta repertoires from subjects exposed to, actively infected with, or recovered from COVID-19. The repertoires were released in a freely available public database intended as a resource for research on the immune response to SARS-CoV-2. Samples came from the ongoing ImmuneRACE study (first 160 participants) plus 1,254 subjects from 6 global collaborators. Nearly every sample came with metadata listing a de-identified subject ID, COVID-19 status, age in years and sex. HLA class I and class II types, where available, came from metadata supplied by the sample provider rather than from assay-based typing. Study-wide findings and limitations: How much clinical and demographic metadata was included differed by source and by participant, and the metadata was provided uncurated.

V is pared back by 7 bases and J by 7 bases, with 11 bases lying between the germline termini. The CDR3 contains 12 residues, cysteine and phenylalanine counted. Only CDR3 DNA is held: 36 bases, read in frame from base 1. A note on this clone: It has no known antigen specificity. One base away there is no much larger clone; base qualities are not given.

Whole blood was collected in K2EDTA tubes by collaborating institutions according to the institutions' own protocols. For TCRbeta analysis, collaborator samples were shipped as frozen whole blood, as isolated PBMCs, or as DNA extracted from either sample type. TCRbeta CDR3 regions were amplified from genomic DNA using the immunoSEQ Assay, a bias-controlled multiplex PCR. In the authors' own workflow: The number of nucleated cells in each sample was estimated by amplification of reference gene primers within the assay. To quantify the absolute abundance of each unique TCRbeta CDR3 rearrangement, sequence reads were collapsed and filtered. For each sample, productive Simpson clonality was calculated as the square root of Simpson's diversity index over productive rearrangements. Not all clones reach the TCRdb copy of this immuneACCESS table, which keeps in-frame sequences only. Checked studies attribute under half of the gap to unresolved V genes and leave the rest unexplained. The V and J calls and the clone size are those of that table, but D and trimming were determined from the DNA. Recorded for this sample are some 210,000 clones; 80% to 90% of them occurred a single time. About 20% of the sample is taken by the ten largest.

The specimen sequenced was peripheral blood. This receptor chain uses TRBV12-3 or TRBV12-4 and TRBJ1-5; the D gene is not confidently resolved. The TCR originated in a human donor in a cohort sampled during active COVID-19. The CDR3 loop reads CASTEAGQPQHF. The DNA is TGTGCCAGCACCGAAGCGGGACAGCCCCAGCATTTT.